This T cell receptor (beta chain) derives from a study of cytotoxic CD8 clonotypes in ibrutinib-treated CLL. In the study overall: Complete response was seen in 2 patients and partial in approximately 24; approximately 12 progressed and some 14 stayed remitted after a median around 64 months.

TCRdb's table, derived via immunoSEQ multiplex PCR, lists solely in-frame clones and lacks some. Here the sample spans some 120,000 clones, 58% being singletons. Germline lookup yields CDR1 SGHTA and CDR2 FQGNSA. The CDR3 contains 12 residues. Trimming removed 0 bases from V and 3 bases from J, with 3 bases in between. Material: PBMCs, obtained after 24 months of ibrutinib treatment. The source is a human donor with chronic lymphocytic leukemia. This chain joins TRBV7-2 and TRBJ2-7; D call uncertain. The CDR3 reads CASSLALYEQYF. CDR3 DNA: TGTGCCAGCAGCTTAGCGCTCTACGAGCAGTACTTC.